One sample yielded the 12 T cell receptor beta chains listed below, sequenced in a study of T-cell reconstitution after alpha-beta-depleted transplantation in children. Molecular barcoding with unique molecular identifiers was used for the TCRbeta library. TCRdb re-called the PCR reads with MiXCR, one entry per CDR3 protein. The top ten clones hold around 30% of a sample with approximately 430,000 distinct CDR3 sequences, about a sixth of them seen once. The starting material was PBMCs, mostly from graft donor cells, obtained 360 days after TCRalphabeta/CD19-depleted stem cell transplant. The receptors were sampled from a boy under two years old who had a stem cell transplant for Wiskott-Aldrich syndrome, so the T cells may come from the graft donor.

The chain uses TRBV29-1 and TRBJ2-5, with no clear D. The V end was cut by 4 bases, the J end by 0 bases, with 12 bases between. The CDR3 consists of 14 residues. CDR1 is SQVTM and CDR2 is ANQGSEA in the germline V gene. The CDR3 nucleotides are TGCAGCGTTGCGGACGGCTGGTACCAAGAGACCCAGTACTTC. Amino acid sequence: CSVADGWYQETQYF.

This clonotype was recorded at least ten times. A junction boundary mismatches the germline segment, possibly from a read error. CDR3 coding DNA: TGTGCCAGCAGTATCACTGATACGCAGTATTTT. The encoded protein is CASSITDTQYF. This chain uses TRBV5-1 with TRBJ2-3, with D hard to call. CDR3 length: 11 amino acids. Per germline, CDR1 SGHRS and CDR2 YFSETQ.

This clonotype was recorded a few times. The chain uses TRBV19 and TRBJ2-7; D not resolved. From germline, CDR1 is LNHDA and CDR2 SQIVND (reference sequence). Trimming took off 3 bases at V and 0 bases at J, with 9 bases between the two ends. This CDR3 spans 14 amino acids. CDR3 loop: CASSIVHPSYEQYF. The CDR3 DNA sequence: TGTGCCAGTAGTATCGTACATCCCTCCTACGAGCAGTACTTC.

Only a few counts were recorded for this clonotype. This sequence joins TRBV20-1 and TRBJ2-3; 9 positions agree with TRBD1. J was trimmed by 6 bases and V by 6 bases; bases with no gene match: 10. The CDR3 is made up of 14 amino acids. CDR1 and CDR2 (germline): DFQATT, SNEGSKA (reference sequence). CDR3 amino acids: CSALPGQGGDTQYF. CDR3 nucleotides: TGCAGTGCGCTTCCGGGACAGGGTGGGGATACGCAGTATTTT.

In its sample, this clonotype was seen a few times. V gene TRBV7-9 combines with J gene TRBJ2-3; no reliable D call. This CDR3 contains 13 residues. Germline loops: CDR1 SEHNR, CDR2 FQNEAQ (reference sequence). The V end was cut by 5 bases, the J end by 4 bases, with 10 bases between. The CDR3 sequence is CASSLPTSDTQYF. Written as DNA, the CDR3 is TGTGCCAGCAGCCTCCCGACTTCAGATACGCAGTATTTT.

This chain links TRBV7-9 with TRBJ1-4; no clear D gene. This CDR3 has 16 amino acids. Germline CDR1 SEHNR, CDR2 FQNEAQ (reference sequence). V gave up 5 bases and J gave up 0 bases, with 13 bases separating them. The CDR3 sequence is CASSENTVTTNEKLFF. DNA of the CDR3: TGTGCCAGCAGCGAGAATACAGTCACAACTAATGAAAAACTGTTTTTT.

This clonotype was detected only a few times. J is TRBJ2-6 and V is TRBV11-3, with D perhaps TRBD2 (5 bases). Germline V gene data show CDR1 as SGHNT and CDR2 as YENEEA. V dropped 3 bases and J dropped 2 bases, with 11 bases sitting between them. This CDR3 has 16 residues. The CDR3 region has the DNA TGTGCCAGCAGCTTGCCGGGGAGAACTGGGGCCAACGTCCTGACTTTC. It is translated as CASSLPGRTGANVLTF. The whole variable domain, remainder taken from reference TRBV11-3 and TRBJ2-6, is EAGVVQSPRYKIIEKKQPVAFWCNPISGHNTLYWYLQNLGQGPELLIRYENEEAVDDSQLPKDRFSAERLKGVDSTLKIQPAELGDSAVYLCASSLPGRTGANVLTFGAGSRLTVL.

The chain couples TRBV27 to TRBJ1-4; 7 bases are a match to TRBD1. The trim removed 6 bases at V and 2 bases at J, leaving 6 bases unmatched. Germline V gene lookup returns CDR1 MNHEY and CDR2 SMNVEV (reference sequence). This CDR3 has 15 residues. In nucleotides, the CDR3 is TGTGCCAGCAGAAACAGGGGTTCCACTAATGAAAAACTGTTTTTT. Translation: CASRNRGSTNEKLFF.

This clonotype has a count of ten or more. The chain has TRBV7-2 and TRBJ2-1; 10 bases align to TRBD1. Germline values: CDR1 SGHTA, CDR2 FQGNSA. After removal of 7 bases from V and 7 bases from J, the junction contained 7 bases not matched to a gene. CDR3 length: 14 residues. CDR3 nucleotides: TGTGCCAGCAACCGGGACAGGGGTACAAATGAGCAGTTCTTC. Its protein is CASNRDRGTNEQFF. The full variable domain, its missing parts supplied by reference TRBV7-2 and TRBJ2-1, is GAGVSQSPSNKVTEKGKDVELRCDPISGHTALYWYRQSLGQGLEFLIYFQGNSAPDKSGLPSDRFSAERTGGSVSTLTIQRTQQEDSAVYLCASNRDRGTNEQFFGPGTRLTVL.

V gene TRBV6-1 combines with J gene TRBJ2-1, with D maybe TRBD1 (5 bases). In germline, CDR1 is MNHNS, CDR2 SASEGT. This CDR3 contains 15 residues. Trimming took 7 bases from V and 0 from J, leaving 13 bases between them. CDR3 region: CASKGKPSSYNEQFF. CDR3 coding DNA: TGTGCCAGCAAGGGGAAGCCGAGCTCCTACAATGAGCAGTTCTTC.

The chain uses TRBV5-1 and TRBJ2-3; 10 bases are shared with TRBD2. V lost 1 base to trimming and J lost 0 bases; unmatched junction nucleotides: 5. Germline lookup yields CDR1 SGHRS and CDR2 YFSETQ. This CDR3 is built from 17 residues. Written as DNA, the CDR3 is TGCGCCAGCAGCTTGATTACTAGCGGGGCTAGCACAGATACGCAGTATTTT. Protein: CASSLITSGASTDTQYF.

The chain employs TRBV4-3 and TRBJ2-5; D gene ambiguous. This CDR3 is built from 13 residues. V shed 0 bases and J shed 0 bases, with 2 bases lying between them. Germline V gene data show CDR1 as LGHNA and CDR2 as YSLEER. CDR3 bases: TGCGCCAGCAGCCAAGAGTACCAAGAGACCCAGTACTTC. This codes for CASSQEYQETQYF.